This T cell receptor gamma chain was captured by sequencing in a study of Vδ1+ human thymocytes. General study points: Thymic TRG and TRD repertoires appeared highly polyclonal. Thymic delta-chain repertoires held around 20% Vdelta2 sequences and few Vdelta3, despite high sort purity.

With regard to this clone: What it binds is unknown.

The template was reverse-transcribed extracted RNA. The CDR3 regions were amplified by multiplex PCR from V-gene primers to a constant-region primer. TCRdb reanalyzed the multiplex PCR reads using CATT. This table has tens of thousands of gamma-chain clones, 20% to 25% appearing once. V gave up 1 base and J gave up 9 bases; unmatched junction bases: 12. In germline, CDR1 is GITISATS, CDR2 ISYDGTV (reference sequence). This CDR3 contains 14 residues. The V call is TRGV9, the J call TRGJ1 or TRGJ2. The clonotype comes from a girl under three years old who had congenital heart surgery. Sequenced material: Vdelta1+ gamma-delta thymocytes from the thymus. Subset noted: FACS-sorted CD3+ TCRalphabeta- TCRVdelta1+ TCRVdelta2- thymocytes. The DNA for the CDR3 is TGTGCCTTGTGGGAGGTCCCCGGTCGGGGTAAGAAACTCTTT. Protein: CALWEVPGRGKKLF.